These 15 T cell receptor beta chains came from one sample sequenced in a study of CD8 T cells in Susac syndrome. The RNA, about 0.5 to 1 ug, was put through reverse transcription using random hexamers. TCRdb fed the immunoSEQ multiplex PCR reads into MiXCR, producing one record per CDR3 protein. The sample lists 200,000 to 300,000 distinct CDR3 sequences, 95% to 97% occurring once. Specimen: CD4+ T cells from PBMCs. Source of these receptors: a human donor with Susac syndrome.

The chain couples TRBV29-1 to TRBJ1-5; D is unclear. The V end was cut by 8 bases, the J end by 4 bases, with 21 bases between. The CDR3 contains 15 residues. Germline V gene lookup returns CDR1 SQVTM and CDR2 ANQGSEA. The CDR3 sequence is CSTLHLGLENQPQHF. Here the CDR3 DNA reads TGCAGCACCCTTCACTTAGGTTTGGAGAATCAGCCCCAGCATTTT.

The chain uses TRBV28 and TRBJ1-5; D gene unclear. In germline, CDR1 is MDHEN, CDR2 SYDVKM. This CDR3 is 12 amino acids long. Trimming stripped 5 bases from V and 5 bases from J, with 7 bases between. CDR3 in DNA: TGTGCCAGCAGTGCCCAGTATCAGCCCCAGCATTTT. It specifies CASSAQYQPQHF.

The rearrangement joins TRBV9 to TRBJ1-4; unclear D gene. In germline, CDR1 is SGDLS, CDR2 YYNGEE. This CDR3 has 14 amino acids. Trimming shortened V by 2 bases and J by 1 base, and 6 bases separated the two germline ends. CDR3 sequence reads: CASSVTGTNEKLFF. The DNA for the CDR3 is TGTGCCAGCAGCGTGACCGGAACTAATGAAAAACTGTTTTTT.

J is TRBJ2-3 and V is TRBV7-2; possibly TRBD2 for D (6 bases). Germline lookup yields CDR1 SGHTA and CDR2 FQGNSA. CDR3 size: 15 residues. V shed 5 bases and J shed 2 bases, with 14 bases lying between them. The CDR3 coding sequence is TGTGCCAGCAGCCCTACTAGCACCTCCACAGATACGCAGTATTTT. Translating it yields CASSPTSTSTDTQYF. Full variable domain (remainder filled in from reference TRBV7-2 and TRBJ2-3): GAGVSQSPSNKVTEKGKDVELRCDPISGHTALYWYRQSLGQGLEFLIYFQGNSAPDKSGLPSDRFSAERTGGSVSTLTIQRTQQEDSAVYLCASSPTSTSTDTQYFGPGTRLTVL.

The chain uses TRBV20-1 and TRBJ1-2, with 8 bases identical to TRBD1. J was trimmed by 5 bases and V by 0 bases; bases with no gene match: 8. From germline, CDR1 is DFQATT and CDR2 SNEGSKA (reference sequence). The CDR3 extends over 15 amino acids. The DNA for the CDR3 is TGCAGTGCTAGAGACCAGGGGGCGCTTAGATATGGCTACACCTTC. It encodes CSARDQGALRYGYTF.

The CDR3 DNA follows: TGTGCCAGCAGTGAACCTCGACAGCAAGAGACCCAGTACTTC. Translation: CASSEPRQQETQYF. The chain links TRBV25-1 to TRBJ2-5; D might be TRBD1 (5 bases). The length of the CDR3 is 14 residues. Germline assignment: CDR1 MGHDK and CDR2 SYGVNS. Trimming stripped 2 bases from V and 2 bases from J, with 9 bases between.

This chain connects TRBV4-1 to TRBJ2-3; 8 bases align to TRBD2. The CDR3 consists of 17 residues. Germline CDR1 is MGHRA and CDR2 is YSYEKL. Trimming at V came to 0 bases and at J to 6 bases, leaving 11 bases not matched to a gene. The CDR3 DNA reads TGCGCCAGCAGCCAAGATGGAGGGACTAGAAGGGCGGATACGCAGTATTTT. This translates into CASSQDGGTRRADTQYF.

The chain uses TRBV20-1 and TRBJ1-1, with D uncertain. Germline V gene data show CDR1 as DFQATT and CDR2 as SNEGSKA (reference sequence). V shed 6 bases and J shed 4 bases, with 6 bases lying between them. The CDR3 has 10 residues. This CDR3 is CSAGITEAFF. The CDR3 nucleotides are TGCAGTGCCGGAATCACTGAAGCTTTCTTT.

V is TRBV15 and J is TRBJ2-1; D is uncertain. Looked up from germline, CDR1 is LNHNV and CDR2 is YYDKDF (reference sequence). The ends were cut back, 6 bases at V and 9 bases at J, with 21 bases in the middle. This CDR3 comprises 15 residues. The CDR3 DNA reads as TGTGCCACCAGGCCCCCAGGTCAACTCGTCGGTGAGCAGTTCTTC. Its translation: CATRPPGQLVGEQFF.

The rearrangement uses TRBV2 and TRBJ2-5; no reliable D call. The V gene lost 4 bases and the J gene lost 2 bases, with 8 bases spanning the gap. The CDR3 covers 13 residues. CDR1 SNHLY and CDR2 FYNNEI come from the germline V gene. CDR3 region: CASSVDRQETQYF. The CDR3 DNA follows: TGTGCCAGCAGTGTGGACCGGCAAGAGACCCAGTACTTC.

V usage is TRBV5-6 and J usage is TRBJ1-1, with a possible D match to TRBD1 (5 bases). Germline V gene lookup returns CDR1 SGHDT and CDR2 YYEEEE. Deletions cut 4 bases from V and 4 bases from J, with 20 bases between. The length of the CDR3 is 16 residues. In DNA, the CDR3 is TGTGCCAGCAGCGCCGAGTTGGGAGGGGCGATCACTGAAGCTTTCTTT. This translates into CASSAELGGAITEAFF.

The J gene is TRBJ1-1, the V gene TRBV20-1; D not certain. This CDR3 is built from 13 residues. The ends were cut back, 2 bases at V and 6 bases at J, with 13 bases in the middle. The germline V gene has CDR1 DFQATT and CDR2 SNEGSKA (reference sequence). CDR3 protein: CSARRKERPEAFF. The CDR3 DNA reads TGCAGTGCTAGAAGGAAGGAGAGGCCTGAAGCTTTCTTT.

The rearrangement uses TRBV30 and TRBJ2-3, with a possible D match to TRBD2 (5 bases). With 0 bases removed from V and 4 bases from J, the gap between germline ends came to 14 bases. The CDR3 is made up of 15 amino acids. The germline gives CDR1 GTSNPN, CDR2 SVGIG (reference sequence). The CDR3 reads CAWSVLLGYADTQYF. In DNA, the CDR3 is TGTGCCTGGAGTGTACTACTAGGGTATGCAGATACGCAGTATTTT.

The rearrangement links TRBV6-1 to TRBJ2-2; D may be TRBD1 (6 bases). Trimming took off 6 bases at V and 2 bases at J, with 25 bases between the two ends. This CDR3 has 19 amino acids. Germline-derived CDR1 and CDR2 are MNHNS and SASEGT. The DNA for the CDR3 is TGTGCCAGCAGAAAGGCAAGGACAGTGGCAGGACCAAACACCGGGGAGCTGTTTTTT. Translation gives CASRKARTVAGPNTGELFF.

The V call is TRBV20-1, the J call TRBJ1-5, with D hard to call. The CDR3 runs 20 residues. V was shortened by 0 bases and J by 7 bases, with 31 bases between the two germline ends. Germline assignment: CDR1 DFQATT and CDR2 SNEGSKA (reference sequence). CDR3 region: CSARDRDGKGRPPAWQPQHF. Written as DNA, the CDR3 is TGCAGTGCTAGAGATCGGGATGGGAAGGGCCGACCGCCGGCTTGGCAGCCCCAGCATTTT.